The 31 T cell receptor beta chains reported below all come from one sample, sequenced in a study of T cells after yellow fever vaccination. TCRdb reprocessed the 5' RACE reads via MiXCR and lists one record per CDR3 protein. The table includes 500,000 to 650,000 distinct CDR3 sequences, 10% to 15% detected once. Sequences were derived from PBMCs, sampled on the day of the yellow fever booster vaccination. The receptors originated from a man under 40 who received the YFV17D yellow fever vaccine.

This chain links TRBV5-1 with TRBJ2-7; tentatively, D is TRBD1 or TRBD2 (5 bases each). Between the trimmed V and J ends, which lost 6 bases and 3 bases, there was a span of 19 bases. CDR1 is SGHRS, CDR2 YFSETQ, per germline. This CDR3 comprises 15 residues. CDR3 nucleotides: TGCGCCAGCAACCATGTGGGGGATCGCGACTACGAGCAGTACTTC. Its translation is CASNHVGDRDYEQYF.

The sample holds many counts of this clonotype. The rearrangement links TRBV7-9 to TRBJ1-2; D is uncertain. CDR1 SEHNR and CDR2 FQNEAQ come from the germline V gene (reference sequence). V was shortened by 5 bases and J by 8 bases, with 15 bases between the two germline ends. The CDR3 has 13 amino acids. CDR3 bases: TGTGCCAGCAGCCTGTCCCCTCCGGGCGGCTACACCTTC. Amino acid sequence: CASSLSPPGGYTF.

This clonotype was counted only a few times. This rearrangement joins TRBV29-1 to TRBJ2-1; D may be TRBD2 (6 bases). This CDR3 has 13 residues. Trimming stripped 5 bases from V and 4 bases from J, with 12 bases between. Germline V gives CDR1 SQVTM, CDR2 ANQGSEA. CDR3 sequence: CSVLGGDYNEQFF. In DNA form, the CDR3 reads TGCAGCGTTTTAGGAGGGGATTACAATGAGCAGTTCTTC.

The chain employs TRBV20-1 and TRBJ1-2; the D is unclear. Trimming cost V 6 bases and J 0 bases, with 11 bases left between them. The germline V gene has CDR1 DFQATT and CDR2 SNEGSKA (reference sequence). This CDR3 is built from 13 residues. CDR3 residues: CSAPDFPNYGYTF. CDR3 coding DNA: TGCAGTGCCCCGGATTTTCCTAACTATGGCTACACCTTC.

This clonotype was counted only a few times. This sequence joins TRBV5-6 and TRBJ2-7; 8 bases match TRBD2. Per the germline V gene, CDR1 is SGHDT and CDR2 is YYEEEE. This CDR3 spans 16 amino acids. V lost 1 base, J lost 2 bases, and 8 bases stayed unmatched. The DNA of the CDR3 is TGTGCCAGCAGCTTGAGGTATAGCGGGGCTACCTACGAGCAGTACTTC. Translation gives CASSLRYSGATYEQYF.

This clonotype was counted many times. V and J are TRBV9 and TRBJ2-2; D is unclear. This CDR3 is built from 12 residues. The germline V gene has CDR1 SGDLS and CDR2 YYNGEE. Trimming removed 0 bases at V and 6 bases at J, with 3 bases between. CDR3 DNA: TGTGCCAGCAGCGTAGCGCCCGGGGAGCTGTTTTTT. Amino acids: CASSVAPGELFF.

This clonotype was seen more than once but under ten times. This sequence joins TRBV4-1 and TRBJ2-3; 11 positions match TRBD1. The V gene's germline CDR1 is MGHRA and CDR2 YSYEKL. The CDR3 length is 13 residues. Germline trimming cut 8 bases from V and 6 bases from J; bases unmatched to any gene: 4. As DNA, the CDR3 is TGCGCCAGCGGACAGGGGGCTGAGGATACGCAGTATTTT. This encodes CASGQGAEDTQYF.

In this sample, this clonotype turned up a few times. One end of the junction fails to match germline, which may point to a read error. CDR3 sequence (DNA): TGTGCCAGCAGTTACGGACCCCAACAGACCCAGTACTTC. This encodes CASSYGPQQTQYF. V gene TRBV6-5 combines with J gene TRBJ2-5; no firm D call. This CDR3 contains 13 residues. Germline V gives CDR1 MNHEY, CDR2 SVGAGI.

The V gene is TRBV12-3 or TRBV12-4, the J gene TRBJ2-1; D might be TRBD1 (5 bases). The CDR3 loop spans 16 amino acids. V lost 0 bases, J lost 6 bases, and 15 bases lay in between. Here the CDR3 reads CASSLAGTGLGNEQFF. CDR3 DNA: TGTGCCAGCAGTTTAGCGGGTACAGGTTTGGGCAATGAGCAGTTCTTC.

This clonotype was counted ten times or more. This chain uses TRBV28 with TRBJ2-7; maybe TRBD2 (6 bases). V was pared by 2 bases and J by 3 bases, with 14 bases between. This CDR3 has 15 amino acids. Germline loops: CDR1 MDHEN, CDR2 SYDVKM. The DNA of the CDR3 is TGTGCCAGCAGTTTAGGCGGGATGGGCTACTACGAGCAGTACTTC. This translates into CASSLGGMGYYEQYF.

This chain joins TRBV7-6 and TRBJ1-2; no definite D call. The CDR3 contains 14 residues. Trimming removed 0 bases at V and 5 bases at J, with 10 bases between. Germline V gives CDR1 SGHVS, CDR2 FNYEAQ. The CDR3 sequence: CASSLAPDGYGYTF. The CDR3 coding sequence is TGTGCCAGCAGCTTAGCGCCCGATGGTTATGGCTACACCTTC.

The chain links TRBV7-9 to TRBJ2-7; 11 nucleotides align to TRBD1. The CDR3 sequence is 17 residues long. The germline V gene has CDR1 SEHNR and CDR2 FQNEAQ (reference sequence). J was trimmed by 2 bases and V by 4 bases; bases with no gene match: 10. This CDR3 is CASSWLTSGQGAYEQYF. CDR3 coding DNA: TGTGCCAGCAGCTGGCTAACCTCGGGACAGGGGGCCTACGAGCAGTACTTC.

The chain employs TRBV29-1 and TRBJ1-2, with D possibly matching TRBD1 (6 bases). CDR3 length: 13 amino acids. V lost 4 bases to trimming and J lost 7 bases, with 16 bases between them. The germline V gene has CDR1 SQVTM and CDR2 ANQGSEA. The chain's CDR3 is CSVVDRTRGGYTF. The CDR3 nucleotides read TGCAGCGTTGTAGACCGGACCAGGGGTGGCTACACCTTC.

On this clonotype itself: The junction and the germline gene differ at one end; a read error may be behind it. J is TRBJ2-2 and V is TRBV7-7; 7 bases line up with TRBD1. Germline CDR1 and CDR2: SSHAT and FNYEAQ (reference sequence). The CDR3 runs 16 residues. The CDR3 DNA reads TGTGCTAGCAGTTACCTACCGGGACAGAGGACCGGGGAGCTGTTTTTT. Protein sequence: CASSYLPGQRTGELFF.

The V call is TRBV20-1, the J call TRBJ2-7; TRBD2 agrees at 7 bases. There are 14 residues in the CDR3. Germline V gene lookup returns CDR1 DFQATT and CDR2 SNEGSKA (reference sequence). The J segment lost 0 bases and the V segment lost 5 bases, leaving 7 bases of the junction unmatched. CDR3 residues: CSAGAGRISYEQYF. For the CDR3, the DNA is TGCAGTGCTGGGGCCGGGAGGATCTCCTACGAGCAGTACTTC.

V gene TRBV6-5 combines with J gene TRBJ2-3; D is perhaps TRBD2 (5 bases). The V and J ends lost 2 bases and 5 bases respectively, with 17 bases between them. Germline V gives CDR1 MNHEY, CDR2 SVGAGI. The CDR3 covers 16 residues. The chain's CDR3 is CASSYERQLGGDTQYF. The CDR3 nucleotides read TGTGCCAGCAGTTACGAGCGACAACTAGGTGGAGATACGCAGTATTTT.

Many counts were recorded for this clonotype. The genes are TRBV5-1 and TRBJ2-2, with 10 nucleotides matching TRBD1. Germline CDR1 SGHRS, CDR2 YFSETQ. The CDR3 totals 17 residues. V gave up 2 bases and J gave up 4 bases; unmatched junction bases: 8. CDR3 sequence (DNA): TGCGCCAGCAGCTTAAGTGACGGGACAGGGGTCACCGGGGAGCTGTTTTTT. It specifies CASSLSDGTGVTGELFF.

The chain joins TRBV19 to TRBJ2-2; D is uncertain. This CDR3 is built from 14 residues. Trimming took 7 bases from V and 0 from J, leaving 9 bases between them. Germline V gene sequence: CDR1 LNHDA, CDR2 SQIVND (reference sequence). The DNA for the CDR3 is TGTGCCAGTAACCTTAGAGCGAACACCGGGGAGCTGTTTTTT. Translation: CASNLRANTGELFF.

This chain links TRBV19 with TRBJ2-1; 9 bases map to TRBD2. The CDR3 spans 15 residues. V shed 7 bases and J 0 bases; nucleotides not matched to a gene: 4. The germline V gene has CDR1 LNHDA and CDR2 SQIVND (reference sequence). The CDR3 bases are TGTGCCAGTACCATAGCGGGAGTCTCCTACAATGAGCAGTTCTTC. It translates to CASTIAGVSYNEQFF. Variable domain in full (rest from reference TRBV19 and TRBJ2-1): DGGITQSPKYLFRKEGQNVTLSCEQNLNHDAMYWYRQDPGQGLRLIYYSQIVNDFQKGDIAEGYSVSREKKESFPLTVTSAQKNPTAFYLCASTIAGVSYNEQFFGPGTRLTVL.

This clonotype was observed a handful of times. This rearrangement joins TRBV20-1 to TRBJ2-1, with 15 bases aligning to TRBD2. The germline CDR1 and CDR2 sequences are DFQATT and SNEGSKA (reference sequence). Germline trimming cut 6 bases from V and 4 bases from J; bases unmatched to any gene: 4. CDR3 length equals 15 residues. CDR3: CSARTSGRVYNEQFF. DNA for the CDR3: TGCAGTGCCCGGACTAGCGGGAGGGTATACAATGAGCAGTTCTTC.

In its sample, this clonotype was seen a few times. The chain is built from TRBV7-2 and TRBJ1-5, with TRBD1 as a possible D gene (6 bases). Looked up from germline, CDR1 is SGHTA and CDR2 is FQGNSA. Trimming took off 7 bases at V and 2 bases at J, with 12 bases between the two ends. The length of the CDR3 is 14 residues. This CDR3 is CASKDRIGNQPQHF. The CDR3 bases are TGTGCCAGCAAGGACAGAATTGGCAATCAGCCCCAGCATTTT.

The sample holds a few counts of this clonotype. The V gene is TRBV6-1, the J gene TRBJ1-2; perhaps TRBD1 as D (5 bases). Germline values: CDR1 MNHNS, CDR2 SASEGT. Trimming pared 6 bases from V and 8 bases from J, leaving 16 bases between. This CDR3 is built from 13 residues. CDR3 DNA: TGTGCCAGCAGAAACGGACGGACAAGGGGCTACACCTTC. It encodes CASRNGRTRGYTF.

The J gene is TRBJ2-4, the V gene TRBV25-1; 7 bases are shared with TRBD2. Germline-derived CDR1 and CDR2 are MGHDK and SYGVNS. J was trimmed by 5 bases and V by 1 base; bases with no gene match: 5. This CDR3 spans 15 amino acids. CDR3 loop: CASSELSGKENIQYF. The CDR3 DNA follows: TGTGCCAGCAGTGAATTAAGCGGGAAGGAAAACATTCAGTACTTC.

This clonotype was seen only a few times. The chain joins TRBV7-2 to TRBJ1-4, with 12 bases lining up with TRBD1. The CDR3 length is 16 residues. Germline V gene sequence: CDR1 SGHTA, CDR2 FQGNSA. The V segment lost 5 bases and the J segment 7 bases; nucleotides outside the gene matches: 8. DNA for the CDR3: TGTGCCAGCAGCCAATGGGGACAGGGGGCGCCTGAAAAACTGTTTTTT. It specifies CASSQWGQGAPEKLFF. Full variable domain (remainder filled in from reference TRBV7-2 and TRBJ1-4): GAGVSQSPSNKVTEKGKDVELRCDPISGHTALYWYRQSLGQGLEFLIYFQGNSAPDKSGLPSDRFSAERTGGSVSTLTIQRTQQEDSAVYLCASSQWGQGAPEKLFFGSGTQLSVL.

This clonotype was detected a few times. The J gene is TRBJ2-5, the V gene TRBV7-2; D assignment may be TRBD1 or TRBD2 (7 bases each). V was clipped by 5 bases and J by 5 bases, with 18 bases between them. Germline assignment: CDR1 SGHTA and CDR2 FQGNSA. The CDR3 is 15 amino acids. CDR3 sequence (DNA): TGTGCCAGCAGCGTCGGGGGAGGGGGCTACGAGACCCAGTACTTC. This translates into CASSVGGGGYETQYF.

This clonotype was detected a few times. The chain carries TRBV2 and TRBJ1-1; D is uncertain. The germline gives CDR1 SNHLY, CDR2 FYNNEI. The CDR3 runs 13 residues. Trimming pared 4 bases from V and 0 bases from J, leaving 6 bases between. CDR3 sequence (DNA): TGTGCCAGCAGTGGTATAATGAACACTGAAGCTTTCTTT. It yields the protein CASSGIMNTEAFF.

V is TRBV20-1 and J is TRBJ1-2; D possibly corresponds to TRBD1 (5 bases). The length of the CDR3 is 14 residues. Trimming removed 5 bases at V and 4 bases at J, with 17 bases between. CDR1 is DFQATT and CDR2 is SNEGSKA in the germline V gene (reference sequence). The CDR3 nucleotides are TGCAGTGCTCCGCTCCGGGGGGAAAGCTATGGCTACACCTTC. Its protein is CSAPLRGESYGYTF.

This clonotype has just a few counts. This chain joins TRBV20-1 and TRBJ1-1, with D uncertain. CDR1 and CDR2 (germline): DFQATT, SNEGSKA (reference sequence). The CDR3 contains 10 residues. Trimming removed 6 bases at V and 4 bases at J, with 6 bases between. CDR3 protein: CSAGTTEAFF. The CDR3 DNA follows: TGCAGTGCGGGCACCACTGAAGCTTTCTTT.

This clonotype was recorded a few times. The J gene is TRBJ2-7, the V gene TRBV5-1, with TRBD1 matching over 8 bases. Per the germline V gene, CDR1 is SGHRS and CDR2 is YFSETQ. CDR3 length equals 15 residues. Trimming cost V 4 bases and J 2 bases; bases outside gene matches: 8. The CDR3 region is CASSHSGTGAYEQYF. CDR3 DNA: TGCGCCAGCAGCCACTCCGGGACAGGAGCCTACGAGCAGTACTTC.

The chain links TRBV23-1 to TRBJ2-1; possibly TRBD2 for D (5 bases). TRBV23-1 is classed as an ORF, of uncertain function. The CDR3 covers 15 residues. The V gene lost 4 bases and the J gene lost 0 bases, with 10 bases spanning the gap. In DNA, the CDR3 is TGCGCCAGCAGTCGTTTGGGGAGCTCCTACAATGAGCAGTTCTTC. Protein product: CASSRLGSSYNEQFF.

This clonotype was counted between two and nine times. The chain uses TRBV21-1 and TRBJ2-7; TRBD2, the D gene given by the table, was not confirmed from the DNA. TRBV21-1 represents a pseudogene. This CDR3 has 15 amino acids. The CDR3 sequence is CASSARPISPLEQYF. In DNA, the CDR3 is TGTGCCAGCAGCGCCCGACCGATCAGTCCCCTCGAGCAGTACTTC.